This passage covers 12 T cell receptor beta chains from one sample sequenced in a study of graft-versus-host responses after intestinal transplantation (dated by TCRdb to the early 2020s). Library preparation used the immunoSEQ multiplex PCR assay. Imported from immuneACCESS, the table was reduced by TCRdb to in-frame sequences with V and J called. These copies leave out some clones; in studies compared against another copy, an unresolved V gene accounts for under half, and the cause of the remainder is not known. The sample includes tens of thousands of clones, with 88% observed a single time. Roughly 0.3% of the sample is in the top ten clones. For these TCRs, the target antigens are not known. What the time point label conveys for this sample: cells obtained before transplantation from donor or recipient. The sequenced sample was unstimulated CD4+ T cells sorted from spleen or lymph node cells, obtained before transplant. The receptors originated from a human donor who was the organ donor for an intestinal transplant.

The genes are TRBV6-5 and TRBJ1-2; a weak D match, TRBD1 (5 bases). Germline V gene lookup returns CDR1 MNHEY and CDR2 SVGAGI. This CDR3 region has 15 residues. V was shortened by 4 bases and J by 6 bases, with 18 bases between the two germline ends. The CDR3 protein is CASSLGRGSENGYTF. The CDR3 DNA reads as TGTGCCAGCAGTTTGGGGCGGGGATCAGAGAATGGCTACACCTTC.

The chain couples TRBV7-2 to TRBJ2-3; 10 bases map to TRBD2. The CDR3 runs 16 residues. CDR1 is SGHTA, CDR2 FQGNSA, per germline. V lost 5 bases and J lost 6; bases outside the gene matches: 11. CDR3 loop: CASSTGTAGGPDTQYF. The DNA for the CDR3 is TGTGCCAGCAGCACTGGGACAGCGGGAGGGCCCGATACGCAGTATTTT. The whole variable domain, filled in from reference TRBV7-2 and TRBJ2-3, reads GAGVSQSPSNKVTEKGKDVELRCDPISGHTALYWYRQSLGQGLEFLIYFQGNSAPDKSGLPSDRFSAERTGGSVSTLTIQRTQQEDSAVYLCASSTGTAGGPDTQYFGPGTRLTVL.

The chain recombines TRBV2 with TRBJ2-1; D is uncertain. CDR3 length: 13 amino acids. CDR1 is SNHLY, CDR2 FYNNEI, per germline. Trimming stripped 7 bases from V and 4 bases from J, with 11 bases between. The CDR3 region has the DNA TGTGCCAGCAAGCCTACTTCATACAATGAGCAGTTCTTC. Amino acids: CASKPTSYNEQFF.

The chain joins TRBV5-4 to TRBJ2-5, with 7 positions matching TRBD2. The CDR3 length is 15 residues. V gave up 5 bases and J gave up 4 bases; unmatched junction bases: 11. CDR1 SGHNT and CDR2 YYREEE come from the germline V gene (reference sequence). The CDR3 protein is CASRPGGSGRETQYF. CDR3 in DNA: TGTGCCAGCAGACCCGGCGGGAGCGGACGAGAGACCCAGTACTTC.

In the case of this clone: This sample also contains other DNA sequences that code for the same CDR3. This CDR3 is CASSLHRTGPNSPLHF. The CDR3 region has the DNA TGTGCCAGCAGCTTACACAGGACGGGCCCAAATTCACCCCTCCACTTT. The chain joins TRBV11-2 to TRBJ1-6; weak D call: TRBD1 (5 bases). The V gene's germline CDR1 is SGHAT and CDR2 FQNNGV. The CDR3 is made up of 16 amino acids. Trimming removed 2 bases at V and 7 bases at J, with 15 bases between.

V and J are TRBV15 and TRBJ2-5, with 11 positions matching TRBD2. Looked up from germline, CDR1 is LNHNV and CDR2 is YYDKDF (reference sequence). Losses at the gene ends were 1 base for V and 5 bases for J; bases not matched to a gene: 9. The CDR3 extends over 17 amino acids. The CDR3 DNA is TGTGCCACCAGCAGAGTCCCCTCTAGCGGGGGGTGGGAGACCCAGTACTTC. This gives the protein CATSRVPSSGGWETQYF.

The chain uses TRBV10-3 and TRBJ2-7; D is unresolved. This CDR3 is 11 amino acids long. The germline V and J ends were trimmed by 3 bases and 4 bases, with 4 bases remaining between them. CDR1 ENHRY and CDR2 SYGVKD come from the germline V gene. CDR3 DNA sequence: TGTGCCATCAGTGACCTGTACGAGCAGTACTTC. It translates to CAISDLYEQYF.

V is TRBV5-1 and J is TRBJ2-7; 14 bases fit TRBD2. Looked up from germline, CDR1 is SGHRS and CDR2 is YFSETQ. Germline trimming cut 4 bases from V and 6 bases from J; bases unmatched to any gene: 6. CDR3 length equals 15 residues. The CDR3 reads CASSPGTSGGAEQYF. CDR3 DNA sequence: TGCGCCAGCAGCCCAGGGACTAGCGGGGGTGCCGAGCAGTACTTC.

This chain uses TRBV11-3 with TRBJ2-2; 7 bases map to TRBD1. With 1 base clipped from V and 5 bases from J, the junction kept 4 bases outside the gene matches. Germline CDR1 and CDR2: SGHNT and YENEEA. The CDR3 has 15 residues. The CDR3 coding sequence is TGTGCCAGCAGCTTAGGACAGGGAGCGACCGGGGAGCTGTTTTTT. Protein: CASSLGQGATGELFF.

This clone was observed a few times. This chain uses TRBV5-1 with TRBJ2-7; D perhaps matches TRBD1 (6 bases). The germline CDR1 and CDR2 sequences are SGHRS and YFSETQ. CDR3 size: 15 residues. Trimming removed 1 base at V and 4 bases at J, with 15 bases between. As DNA, the CDR3 is TGCGCCAGCAGCTTGTCCCCGGACAGAGGTTACGAGCAGTACTTC. It yields the protein CASSLSPDRGYEQYF.

The J gene is TRBJ1-2, the V gene TRBV6-5; no definite D call. CDR1 is MNHEY and CDR2 is SVGAGI in the germline V gene. V lost 11 bases and J 1 base, leaving 14 bases between the germline ends. The CDR3 is 13 residues long. CDR3 protein: CAAADPYNYGYTF. CDR3 in DNA: TGTGCCGCCGCAGATCCTTATAACTATGGCTACACCTTC.

The rearrangement joins TRBV5-1 to TRBJ2-1; 7 nucleotides agree with TRBD1. Germline trimming cut 4 bases from V and 10 bases from J; bases unmatched to any gene: 17. The V gene's germline CDR1 is SGHRS and CDR2 YFSETQ. CDR3 length equals 16 residues. The CDR3 DNA follows: TGCGCCAGCAGCCCTGGCGGCTGGCCAGGGGGAATGGAGCAGTTCTTC. Residues: CASSPGGWPGGMEQFF.